This TCR beta chain was identified in a study of T cells in Graves' hyperthyroidism and ophthalmopathy. As concerns this clonotype: Its antigen is not identified.

Study conclusions and caveats: Expanded thyroid clonotypes (above 0.001) were mostly also found in blood.

With 1 base clipped from V and 6 bases from J, the junction kept 8 bases outside the gene matches. CDR1 and CDR2 from the germline V gene are SGHDT and YYEEEE. This CDR3 region has 16 residues. Fresh peripheral blood, 10 ml, yielded the PBMCs. RNA transcripts gave rise to amplified TCR beta CDR3 regions. The HTBI primer set was used in a first-round RT-PCR of the TCR CDR3. MiXCR was run by TCRdb on the multiplex PCR reads, yielding one entry per CDR3 protein. The sample consists of hundreds of thousands of distinct CDR3 sequences, more than 15% of them appearing once. The specimen sequenced was blood. The TCR originated in a woman in her forties with Graves' ophthalmopathy. The chain employs TRBV5-6 and TRBJ1-5; 9 nucleotides agree with TRBD1. CDR3 region: CASSLTGQGDGQPQHF. The DNA for the CDR3 is TGTGCCAGCAGCTTGACGGGACAGGGAGATGGTCAGCCCCAGCATTTT.